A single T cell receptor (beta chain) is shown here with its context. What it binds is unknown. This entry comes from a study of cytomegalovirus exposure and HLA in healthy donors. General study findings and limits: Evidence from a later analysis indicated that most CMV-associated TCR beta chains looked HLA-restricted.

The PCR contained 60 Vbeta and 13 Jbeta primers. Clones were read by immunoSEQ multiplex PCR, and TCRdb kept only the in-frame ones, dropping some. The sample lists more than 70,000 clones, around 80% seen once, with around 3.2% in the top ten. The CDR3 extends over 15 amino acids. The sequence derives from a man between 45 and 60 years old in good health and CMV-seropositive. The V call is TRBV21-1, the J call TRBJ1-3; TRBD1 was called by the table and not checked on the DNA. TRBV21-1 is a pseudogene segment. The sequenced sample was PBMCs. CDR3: CASNKGHLSGNTIYF. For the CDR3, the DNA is TGTGCCAGCAACAAGGGACACCTCTCTGGAAACACCATATATTTT.